The TCR beta chain described here comes from a study of T cells in Graves' hyperthyroidism and ophthalmopathy. Findings and caveats of the study: Ophthalmopathy got predicted by the model a median around six months before its onset.

This clonotype has a count of ten or more. The antigen is not known. At one end, the junction sequence differs from germline, possibly due to a read error. Together with thyroid ultrasound, orbital computed tomography, serum thyroxine and TRAb, clinical symptoms were used for diagnoses. Researchers took RNA transcripts and amplified the TCR beta CDR3 regions from them. An initial round of RT-PCR targeting the TCR CDR3 relied on the HTBI primer set. TCRdb passed the multiplex PCR reads through MiXCR, listing each CDR3 protein once. The data hold some 600,000 distinct CDR3 sequences, with 14% observed a single time. Germline V gene sequence: CDR1 SGHRS, CDR2 YFSETQ. This CDR3 is built from 15 residues.

The receptor comes from a woman in her twenties or thirties with Graves' hyperthyroidism that later progressed to Graves' ophthalmopathy. Material: blood. This chain uses TRBV5-1 with TRBJ1-5; D gene unclear. Here the CDR3 reads CASSLGGQSNQPQHF. CDR3 nucleotides: TGTGCCAGCAGCTTAGGCGGGCAGAGCAATCAGCCCCAGCATTTT.